The clone carrying this TCR beta chain was observed a handful of times. One end of the junction varies from germline; a read error may be responsible. These data belong to a study of cytomegalovirus exposure and HLA in healthy donors. The PCR used 60 Vbeta and 13 Jbeta primers. The data were produced by immunoSEQ multiplex PCR, yet TCRdb's version contains in-frame clones alone and is incomplete. The sample includes about 190,000 clones, 9.5% to 15% seen only once; the top ten take 7.8%. The CDR3 consists of 15 residues. CDR1 and CDR2 from the germline V gene are MNHEY and SVGAGI. The rearrangement uses TRBV6-5 and TRBJ2-2, with TRBD2 as a possible D gene (5 bases). The sample comprised PBMCs. The sequence was collected from a man aged 50 to 59 in good health and CMV-seropositive. CDR3 bases: TGTGCCAGCAGTTACTCGAGGGTCCTCACCGGGGAGCTGTCTTTT. Encoded protein: CASSYSRVLTGELSF.